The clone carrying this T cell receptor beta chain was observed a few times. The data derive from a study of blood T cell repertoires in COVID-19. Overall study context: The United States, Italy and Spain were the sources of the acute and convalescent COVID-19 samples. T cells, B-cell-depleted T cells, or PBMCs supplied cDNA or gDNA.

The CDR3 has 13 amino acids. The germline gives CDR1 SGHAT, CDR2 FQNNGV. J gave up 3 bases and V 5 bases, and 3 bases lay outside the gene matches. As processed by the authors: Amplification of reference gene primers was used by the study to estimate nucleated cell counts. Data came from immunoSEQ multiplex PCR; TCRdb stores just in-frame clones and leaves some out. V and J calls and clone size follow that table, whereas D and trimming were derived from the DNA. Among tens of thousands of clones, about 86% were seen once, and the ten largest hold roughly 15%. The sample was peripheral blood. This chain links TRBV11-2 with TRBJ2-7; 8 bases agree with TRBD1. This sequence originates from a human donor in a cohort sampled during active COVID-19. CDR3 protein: CASSPDRVYEQYF. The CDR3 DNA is TGTGCCAGCAGCCCGGACAGGGTCTACGAGCAGTACTTC. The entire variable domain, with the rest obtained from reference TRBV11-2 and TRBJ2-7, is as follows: EAGVAQSPRYKIIEKRQSVAFWCNPISGHATLYWYQQILGQGPKLLIQFQNNGVVDDSQLPKDRFSAERLKGVDSTLKIQPAKLEDSAVYLCASSPDRVYEQYFGPGTRLTVT.